This entry features one T cell receptor (beta chain) sequence. The source of the sample is a study of blood T cell repertoires in COVID-19. Background on the study: COVID-19 samples from acute and convalescent phases originated in the United States, Italy and Spain. PBMCs, B-cell-depleted T cells, or T cells were the source of the cDNA or gDNA that made up the material.

Generated by immunoSEQ multiplex PCR, the TCRdb table keeps only in-frame clones and is missing some. The table shows approximately 210,000 clones, with more than 75% occurring only once. The CDR3 is 13 residues long. Germline CDR1 MNHEY, CDR2 SVGAGI. V dropped 4 bases and J dropped 4 bases, with 8 bases sitting between them. Source material: peripheral blood. The chain couples TRBV6-5 to TRBJ1-5; D remains unclear. This clonotype was obtained from a human donor in a cohort sampled during active COVID-19. CDR3 loop: CASSWRSNQPQHF. The DNA of the CDR3 is TGTGCCAGCAGTTGGAGAAGTAATCAGCCCCAGCATTTT.